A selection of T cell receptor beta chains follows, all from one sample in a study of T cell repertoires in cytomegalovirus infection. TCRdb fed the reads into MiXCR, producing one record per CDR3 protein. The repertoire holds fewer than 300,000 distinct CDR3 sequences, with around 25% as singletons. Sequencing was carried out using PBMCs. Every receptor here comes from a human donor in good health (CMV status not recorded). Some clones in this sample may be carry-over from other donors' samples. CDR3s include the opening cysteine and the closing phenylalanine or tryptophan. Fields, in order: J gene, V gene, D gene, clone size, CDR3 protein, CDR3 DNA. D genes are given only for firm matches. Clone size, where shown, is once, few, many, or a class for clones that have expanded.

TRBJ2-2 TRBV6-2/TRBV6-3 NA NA CASTDLRRGGELFF TGTGCCAGCACCGACCTCCGACGGGGCGGGGAGCTGTTTTTT
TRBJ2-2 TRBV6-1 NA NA CASRREGGRGGELFF TGTGCCAGCCGACGAGAAGGGGGGAGGGGCGGGGAGCTGTTTTTT
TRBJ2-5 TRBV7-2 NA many CASTPGSETQYF TGTGCCAGCACTCCAGGTAGTGAGACCCAGTACTTC
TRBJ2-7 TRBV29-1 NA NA CSVAGATGQYF TGCAGCGTTGCCGGGGCCACCGGGCAGTACTTC
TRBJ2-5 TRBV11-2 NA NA CASSPGGFYFETQYF TGTGCCAGCAGCCCAGGCGGGTTCTACTTCGAGACCCAGTACTTC
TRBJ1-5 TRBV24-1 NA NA CATSEPRGGNQPQHF TGTGCCACCAGTGAGCCCCGGGGTGGCAATCAGCCCCAGCATTTT
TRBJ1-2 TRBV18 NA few CATSTDRAYGYTF TGTGCCACCTCAACCGACAGAGCCTATGGCTACACCTTC
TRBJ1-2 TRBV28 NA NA CASSLEHRVDGYTF TGTGCCAGCAGTTTAGAGCACAGGGTAGATGGCTACACCTTC
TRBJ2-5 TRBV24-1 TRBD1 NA CATSDRDRGQETQYF TGTGCCACCAGTGACAGGGACAGGGGGCAAGAGACCCAGTACTTC
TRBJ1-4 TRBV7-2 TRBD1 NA CASSPDRRKELFF TGTGCCAGCAGCCCGGACAGGCGGAAGGAACTGTTTTTT
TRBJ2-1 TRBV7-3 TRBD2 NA CASRPSGGAWNEQFF TGTGCCAGCAGGCCTAGCGGGGGGGCGTGGAATGAGCAGTTCTTC
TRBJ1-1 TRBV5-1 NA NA CASSSALPGHTEAFF TGCGCCAGCAGCTCAGCCCTACCGGGCCACACTGAAGCTTTCTTT
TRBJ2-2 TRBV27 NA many CASSLGSSPGELFF TGTGCCAGCAGTTTGGGAAGTAGTCCCGGGGAGCTGTTTTTT
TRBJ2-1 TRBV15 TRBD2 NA CATSRDVAGGWDEQFF TGTGCCACCAGCAGAGATGTAGCGGGAGGCTGGGATGAGCAGTTCTTC
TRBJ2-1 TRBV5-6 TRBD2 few CASSFTSGREWNMYNEQFF TGTGCCAGCAGCTTCACTAGCGGGAGGGAGTGGAACATGTACAATGAGCAGTTCTTC
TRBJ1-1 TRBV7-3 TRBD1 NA CASSRGQGLEAFF TGTGCCAGCAGCAGGGGACAGGGCCTTGAAGCTTTCTTT
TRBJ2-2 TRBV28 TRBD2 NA CASTGRGAGTGELFF TGTGCCAGCACCGGGAGGGGGGCAGGCACCGGGGAGCTGTTTTTT